Each of the 21 T cell receptor beta chains below was sequenced from the same sample in a study of vaccination effects on CD4 cells after COVID-19. Antigens for these TCRs are unknown. TCRdb's copy holds only in-frame clones and misses some; the assay was immunoSEQ multiplex PCR. The sample shows some 41,000 clones, 66% of them seen only once. Pools of viral peptides were used by the ViraFEST assay to expand antigen-specific CD4+ T cells ahead of sequencing. It was after around 10 days of culture that CD4+ T cells were isolated. Vaccine recipients had no previous SARS-CoV-2 infection; their nucleocapsid antibodies were negative. Material: CD4+ T cells from PBMCs cultured with HCoV-OC43 spike peptides, obtained before COVID-19 vaccination. The subset here: HCoV-OC43 spike overlapping peptide pool stimulation. The receptor source for this set is a human donor who received a COVID-19 vaccine.

The chain employs TRBV7-9 and TRBJ1-2; TRBD1 matches 8 bases. Germline CDR1 SEHNR, CDR2 FQNEAQ (reference sequence). Germline trimming cut 1 base from V and 8 bases from J; bases unmatched to any gene: 9. The CDR3 totals 15 residues. Here the CDR3 reads CASSLDGQGYGGYTF. CDR3 DNA: TGTGCCAGCAGCTTAGATGGACAGGGCTACGGCGGCTACACCTTC.

V usage is TRBV11-3 and J usage is TRBJ2-5; 9 bases fit TRBD2. Germline V gene lookup returns CDR1 SGHNT and CDR2 YENEEA. The CDR3 is 16 residues long. With V trimmed by 1 base and J by 2 bases, 5 bases remained unmatched. CDR3 loop: CASSLGRTSAQETQYF. DNA for the CDR3: TGTGCCAGCAGCTTAGGAAGGACTAGCGCTCAAGAGACCCAGTACTTC.

This clone showed up just a few times. The chain combines TRBV11-2 with TRBJ2-2; 8 bases are a match to TRBD2. The ends lost 3 bases at V and 0 bases at J; junction bases unmatched: 3. The CDR3 contains 16 residues. Germline CDR1 is SGHAT and CDR2 is FQNNGV. The CDR3 is CASSFNGGANTGELFF. CDR3 in DNA: TGTGCCAGCAGCTTCAACGGGGGGGCGAACACCGGGGAGCTGTTTTTT. Looking up the rest from reference TRBV11-2 and TRBJ2-2 gives the full variable domain: EAGVAQSPRYKIIEKRQSVAFWCNPISGHATLYWYQQILGQGPKLLIQFQNNGVVDDSQLPKDRFSAERLKGVDSTLKIQPAKLEDSAVYLCASSFNGGANTGELFFGEGSRLTVL.

This clone has a single count. The chain links TRBV7-8 to TRBJ1-4; D is undetermined. Germline V gene lookup returns CDR1 SGHVS and CDR2 FQNEAQ. V lost 3 bases, J lost 5 bases, and 16 bases lay in between. The length of the CDR3 is 16 residues. CDR3 sequence reads: CASSFSLRNTNEKLFF. The DNA of the CDR3 is TGTGCCAGCAGCTTCTCCTTACGGAACACCAATGAAAAACTGTTTTTT.

The chain combines TRBV7-9 with TRBJ2-4; D might be TRBD1 (8 bases). V was shortened by 1 base and J by 0 bases, with 19 bases between the two germline ends. The CDR3 is 19 amino acids. Germline V gene sequence: CDR1 SEHNR, CDR2 FQNEAQ (reference sequence). The CDR3 region has the DNA TGTGCCAGCAGCTTAGTCGGAAAAACAGGGGGGGTAGCCAAAAACATTCAGTACTTC. Residues: CASSLVGKTGGVAKNIQYF. Looking up the rest from reference TRBV7-9 and TRBJ2-4 gives the full variable domain: DTGVSQNPRHKITKRGQNVTFRCDPISEHNRLYWYRQTLGQGPEFLTYFQNEAQLEKSRLLSDRFSAERPKGSFSTLEIQRTEQGDSAMYLCASSLVGKTGGVAKNIQYFGAGTRLSVL.

The rearrangement uses TRBV19 and TRBJ1-1; 9 bases map to TRBD1. The V and J ends lost 7 bases and 6 bases, in that order; junction bases with no gene match: 15. Germline V CDR1 and CDR2: LNHDA, SQIVND (reference sequence). The CDR3 runs to 16 residues. The CDR3 here is CASKTIRDRVGSEAFF. The CDR3 DNA follows: TGTGCCAGTAAAACCATTAGGGACAGGGTAGGGTCTGAAGCTTTCTTT.

The chain is built from TRBV14 and TRBJ2-7; D is unclear. The germline gives CDR1 SGHDN, CDR2 FVKESK. The CDR3 consists of 16 residues. Trimming cost V 1 base and J 5 bases, with 18 bases left between them. This chain's CDR3 is CASSQVPFSRSNEQYF. In DNA, the CDR3 is TGTGCCAGCAGCCAAGTCCCCTTTAGCCGGAGCAACGAGCAGTACTTC.

The chain carries TRBV21-1 and TRBJ2-7; the listed D gene, TRBD2, was not tested against the DNA. TRBV21-1 is marked as a pseudogene. The CDR3 totals 16 residues. The CDR3, as DNA: TGTGCCAGCAGCAAAGTTCTGCTAGCGCGGAATTACGAGCAGTACTTC. The encoded protein is CASSKVLLARNYEQYF.

This clone was recorded a few times. The rearrangement uses TRBV19 and TRBJ2-7; D not resolved. CDR3 size: 14 residues. Trimming stripped 3 bases from V and 2 bases from J, with 11 bases between. CDR1 and CDR2 from the germline V gene are LNHDA and SQIVND (reference sequence). The DNA of the CDR3 is TGTGCCAGTAGTATTTGGTCAGAAGCCTACGAGCAGTACTTC. It is translated as CASSIWSEAYEQYF.

This clone was recorded once. The V gene is TRBV5-1, the J gene TRBJ2-2; TRBD1 is a possible D gene (6 bases). Trimming stripped 3 bases from V and 1 base from J, with 7 bases between. CDR3 length equals 14 residues. Germline CDR1 reads SGHRS; CDR2 reads YFSETQ. CDR3 bases: TGCGCCAGCAGCTCGGGACAGAACACCGGGGAGCTGTTTTTT. Translation gives CASSSGQNTGELFF.

This rearrangement joins TRBV19 to TRBJ2-2, with TRBD1 as a possible D gene (5 bases). The CDR3 has 15 amino acids. Germline V gene lookup returns CDR1 LNHDA and CDR2 SQIVND (reference sequence). V was pared by 7 bases and J by 4 bases, with 16 bases between. The CDR3 protein is CASISSQGGTGELFF. The CDR3 coding sequence is TGTGCCAGTATATCATCCCAGGGTGGCACCGGGGAGCTGTTTTTT.

J is TRBJ2-2 and V is TRBV5-6; the match to TRBD1 covers 8 bases. Germline V gene lookup returns CDR1 SGHDT and CDR2 YYEEEE. V gave up 4 bases and J gave up 0 bases; unmatched junction bases: 8. The CDR3 loop spans 17 amino acids. In nucleotides, the CDR3 is TGTGCCAGCAGCCCCCGTGACAGGGGCACGAACACCGGGGAGCTGTTTTTT. This translates into CASSPRDRGTNTGELFF.

The rearrangement uses TRBV13 and TRBJ2-7; TRBD2 matches at 11 bases. CDR1 is PRHDT and CDR2 is FYEKMQ in the germline V gene (reference sequence). The trim removed 2 bases at V and 2 bases at J, leaving 17 bases unmatched. This CDR3 is 20 amino acids long. The CDR3 protein is CASSLTSVVGLAGETYEQYF. The CDR3 DNA sequence: TGTGCCAGCAGCTTAACGTCTGTGGTTGGACTAGCGGGTGAAACCTACGAGCAGTACTTC.

The chain has TRBV6-6 and TRBJ2-1; D remains ambiguous. V was pared by 2 bases and J by 6 bases, with 14 bases between. The CDR3 loop spans 15 amino acids. Germline assignment: CDR1 MNHNY and CDR2 SVGAGI (reference sequence). CDR3 DNA: TGTGCCAGCAGTTACGGGCTAGAGAGCACCAATGAGCAGTTCTTC. Residues: CASSYGLESTNEQFF.

There are a few counts of this clone. Other nucleotide sequences in the sample specify the same CDR3. V usage is TRBV3-1 (or the pseudogene TRBV3-2) and J usage is TRBJ1-2, with D hard to call. V shed 6 bases and J shed 5 bases, with 7 bases lying between them. The CDR3 consists of 11 residues. CDR1 and CDR2 (germline): LGHDT, YNNKEL (reference sequence). The CDR3 region is CASSQMYGYTF. Written as DNA, the CDR3 is TGTGCCAGCAGTCAAATGTATGGCTACACCTTC.

The chain joins TRBV4-1 to TRBJ2-7; tentative D call: TRBD2 (6 bases). Germline CDR1 and CDR2: MGHRA and YSYEKL. The CDR3 spans 22 residues. The V and J ends lost 4 bases and 0 bases respectively, with 34 bases between them. The CDR3 nucleotides read TGCGCCAGCAGCCCGTTACTCAGACCGGGAGCTTCAGGGACTCGGATCTCCTACGAGCAGTACTTC. As protein: CASSPLLRPGASGTRISYEQYF.

This clone is a singleton in its sample. The CDR3 region has the DNA TGCGCCAGCAGTTTGGGGACTTCGACTCTTGGGGCCGGGGAGCTGTTTTTT. Encoded protein: CASSLGTSTLGAGELFF. This chain connects TRBV10-1 to TRBJ2-2, with D possibly TRBD2 on 6 matching bases. The V gene's germline CDR1 is WNHNN and CDR2 SYGVQD (reference sequence). The CDR3 runs 17 residues. Trimming removed 5 bases from V and 6 bases from J, with 22 bases in between.

The V call is TRBV6-4, the J call TRBJ2-3; D is possibly TRBD2 (7 bases). The V gene lost 0 bases and the J gene lost 4 bases, with 11 bases spanning the gap. CDR3 size: 15 residues. Per germline, CDR1 MRHNA and CDR2 SNTAGT. In nucleotides, the CDR3 is TGTGCCAGCAGTGACTCGGAGGGGGGGGCAGATACGCAGTATTTT. Translated, it gives CASSDSEGGADTQYF.

The V call is TRBV30, the J call TRBJ1-5; tentative D call: TRBD1 (6 bases). Germline lookup yields CDR1 GTSNPN and CDR2 SVGIG (reference sequence). V was clipped by 0 bases and J by 6 bases, with 9 bases between them. The CDR3 runs 13 residues. The chain's CDR3 is CAWSVRDTQPQHF. The DNA of the CDR3 is TGTGCCTGGAGTGTACGGGACACTCAGCCCCAGCATTTT.

The J gene is TRBJ1-6, the V gene TRBV6-6; 7 positions agree with TRBD1. V gave up 5 bases and J gave up 0 bases; unmatched junction bases: 7. Per the germline V gene, CDR1 is MNHNY and CDR2 is SVGAGI (reference sequence). CDR3 size: 17 residues. The CDR3: CASSRGQELSYNSPLHF. The CDR3 nucleotides are TGTGCCAGCAGTCGAGGACAGGAACTCTCCTATAATTCACCCCTCCACTTT.

The V call is TRBV11-3, the J call TRBJ2-1; no definite D call. There are 12 residues in the CDR3. CDR1 is SGHNT and CDR2 is YENEEA in the germline V gene. Trimming removed 0 bases at V and 5 bases at J, with 2 bases between. CDR3 region: CASSLEDNEQFF. The CDR3 coding sequence is TGTGCCAGCAGCTTAGAAGACAATGAGCAGTTCTTC.